These T cell receptor beta chains were read from a single sample in a study of blood T cell repertoires in COVID-19. Profiling relied on immunoSEQ multiplex PCR, and the TCRdb table lists in-frame clones only, not all of them. The sample holds 40,000 to 60,000 clones, 84% seen once. Specimen: peripheral blood. Receptors were obtained from a human donor in a cohort sampled during active COVID-19. Both conserved end residues are part of each CDR3. Fields, in order: J gene, CDR3 length, clone size, D gene, V gene, CDR3 DNA, CDR3 protein. D genes are given only for firm matches. A row's size may be missing; if present it is once, few, many or a size class.

TRBJ2-3,19,NA,TRBD2,TRBV7-2,TGTGCCAGCAGCTTTACCGGGGCTAGCGGGAGGGCTAGCACAGATACGCAGTATTTT,CASSFTGASGRASTDTQYF
TRBJ2-1,14,NA,NA,TRBV11-2,TGTGCCAGCAGCTTAGGTCTGGCAAGAAATGAGCAGTTCTTC,CASSLGLARNEQFF
TRBJ1-1,15,NA,NA,TRBV10-1,TGCGCCAGCAGTCGGATACAGGGCCGGGACACTGAAGCTTTCTTT,CASSRIQGRDTEAFF
TRBJ1-2,13,NA,TRBD1,TRBV7-9,TGTGCCAGCAGCCGAGGACAGGGGGATGGCTACACCTTC,CASSRGQGDGYTF
TRBJ2-1,16,NA,TRBD1,TRBV24-1,TGTGCCACCAGTGACCCGGGACAGGGGTACTACAATGAGCAGTTCTTC,CATSDPGQGYYNEQFF
TRBJ2-3,16,NA,NA,TRBV21-1,TGTGCCAGCAGCGCCCGGGACAGGGAGAACACAGATACGCAGTATTTT,CASSARDRENTDTQYF
TRBJ1-2,15,NA,NA,TRBV19,TGTGCCAGTAGCCGCGAGGTGGGGGCGAACTATGGCTACACCTTC,CASSREVGANYGYTF
TRBJ1-4,16,NA,TRBD1,TRBV7-2,TGTGCCAGCAGCCCACGACAGGGTGGGACTAATGAAAAACTGTTTTTT,CASSPRQGGTNEKLFF
TRBJ2-7,13,NA,TRBD1,TRBV11-3,TGTGCCAGCAGCTTAGATCGGACAGGGCGGCAGTACTTC,CASSLDRTGRQYF
TRBJ2-7,14,NA,TRBD1,TRBV11-3,TGTGCCAGCAGCTTAGGCGGACAGGGGCGCGAGCAGTACTTC,CASSLGGQGREQYF
TRBJ1-1,15,NA,TRBD1,TRBV5-1,TGCGCCAGCAGCTACCACGGACAGGGTGGAACTGAAGCTTTCTTT,CASSYHGQGGTEAFF
TRBJ2-1,14,NA,TRBD2,TRBV19,TGTGCCAGTAGTGGGTGGCGGGAGTACAATGAGCAGTTCTTC,CASSGWREYNEQFF
TRBJ2-7,14,NA,TRBD1,TRBV3-1/TRBV3-2,TGTGCCAGCACCCCCCGACAGGGCTCCTACGAGCAGTACTTC,CASTPRQGSYEQYF
TRBJ2-1,20,NA,TRBD2,TRBV6-2/TRBV6-3,TGTGCCAGCAGTGTGCCGTTGGGGCTGCTGCCTAGCGGGGGATACAATGAGCAGTTCTTC,CASSVPLGLLPSGGYNEQFF
TRBJ2-1,14,NA,NA,TRBV4-3,TGCGCCAGCAGCCCCGCCCTTATCGGGGGTGAGCAGTTCTTC,CASSPALIGGEQFF
TRBJ2-6,16,NA,NA,TRBV30,TGTGCCTGGAACAAGGGGGGGATCAGTGGGGCCAACGTCCTGACTTTC,CAWNKGGISGANVLTF
TRBJ2-7,14,NA,NA,TRBV11-2,TGTGCCAGCAGCGCGACTTCAGGGGCCTACGAGCAGTACTTC,CASSATSGAYEQYF
TRBJ1-1,14,once,NA,TRBV5-5,TGTGCCAGCAGCTTTGGGGGGGCGAACACTGAAGCTTTCTTT,CASSFGGANTEAFF
TRBJ2-7,12,NA,NA,TRBV7-2,TGTGCCAGCAGCTTAGGCCCTAGGGAGCAGTACTTC,CASSLGPREQYF
TRBJ1-2,15,once,TRBD1,TRBV30,TGTGCCTGGAGTATCGGACAGGGGGTGCCATATGGCTACACCTTC,CAWSIGQGVPYGYTF
TRBJ1-5,14,few,NA,TRBV18,TGTGCCAGCTCACCCTCCCCCGGGGATCAGCCCCAGCATTTT,CASSPSPGDQPQHF
TRBJ1-2,15,NA,NA,TRBV7-2,TGTGCCAGCAGCCCCGGACGACAGATATCCTATGGCTACACCTTC,CASSPGRQISYGYTF
TRBJ2-1,14,once,NA,TRBV7-2,TGTGCCAGCAGCCTAGAGAGCTCCTACAATGAGCAGTTCTTC,CASSLESSYNEQFF
TRBJ2-2,13,NA,NA,TRBV3-1/TRBV3-2,TGTGCCAGCAGCCAGGAGATCAACGGGGAGCTGTTTTTT,CASSQEINGELFF
TRBJ1-1,15,NA,TRBD1,TRBV28,TGTGCCAGCAGTGGGCAGGGGGCGACGAACACTGAAGCTTTCTTT,CASSGQGATNTEAFF